This TCR beta chain was identified in a study of tumor and adjacent non-tumor tissue in lung cancer. Study as a whole: Patients were aged about 31 to 76, 10 men and about five women, stage I to III. General observations from the study: Significantly higher TCR diversity was found in tumor than normal lung. In normal lung, the top 100 clones were significantly more dominant than in tumor.

The CDR3 runs to 16 residues. The germline gives CDR1 MGHRA, CDR2 YSYEKL. The sample holds one count of this clonotype. Antigen specificity is unknown. One junction end disagrees with the germline gene, perhaps due to a read error. The template was RNA from unsorted bulk tissue. The normal lung tissue was taken more than 3 cm from the tumor edge. The library came from three nested PCR rounds adapted from ARM-PCR protocols. One entry per CDR3 protein results from TCRdb running MiXCR on the multiplex PCR reads. The table shows approximately 90,000 distinct CDR3 sequences, with around 82% occurring only once.

The chain recombines TRBV4-1 with TRBJ2-2; D is possibly TRBD1 (6 bases). Sequencing was performed on distant non-tumor lung tissue. The receptor comes from a woman aged 45-65 years with non-small cell lung cancer. The DNA of the CDR3 is TGCGCCAGCAGCCAAGAGCCAGGACAGAACACAGGGAAGCTGTTGTTT. Translation gives CASSQEPGQNTGKLLF.